These 21 T cell receptor beta chains originate from one sample sequenced in a study of T cell clonotyping in hematopoietic cell transplantation. Regarding time point: recipient sample about 28 days before transplant, after cytoreduction. This table comes from immunoSEQ multiplex PCR, and its TCRdb copy is limited to in-frame clones, with some not included. The sample has some 19,000 clones, 70% to 85% seen once. The source material was peripheral blood mononuclear cells, sampled before stem cell transplant. The receptors shown here come from a man between 60 and 75 years old with acute myeloid leukemia. Some clones in this sample may be carry-over from other donors' samples.

The rearrangement links TRBV9 to TRBJ2-2, with unresolved D. Between the trimmed V and J ends, which lost 0 bases and 7 bases, there was a span of 7 bases. CDR3 length: 13 residues. Germline V CDR1 and CDR2: SGDLS, YYNGEE. The CDR3 nucleotides are TGTGCCAGCAGCGTAGCTACCGGCGGGGAGCTGTTTTTT. This codes for CASSVATGGELFF.

The chain recombines TRBV27 with TRBJ2-1; 10 bases line up with TRBD1. Germline assignment: CDR1 MNHEY and CDR2 SMNVEV (reference sequence). V trimming: 1 base; J trimming: 2 bases; junction bases outside the gene matches: 5. The CDR3 is made up of 17 amino acids. The CDR3 loop reads CASSLYPGQGAYNEQFF. DNA of the CDR3: TGTGCCAGCAGTTTATATCCTGGACAGGGGGCCTACAATGAGCAGTTCTTC.

Written as DNA, the CDR3 is TGTGCCAGCAGCTTGGGGGTAGCAGCGAACACCGGGGAGCTGTTTTTT. It codes for CASSLGVAANTGELFF. The V call is TRBV7-9, the J call TRBJ2-2; the D gene could be TRBD1 or TRBD2 (5 bases each). V lost 3 bases, J lost 0 bases, and 11 bases lay in between. The CDR3 has 16 residues. The germline gives CDR1 SEHNR, CDR2 FQNEAQ (reference sequence).

This clone was picked up one time. J is TRBJ1-2 and V is TRBV27, with 7 positions matching TRBD1. The germline CDR1 and CDR2 sequences are MNHEY and SMNVEV (reference sequence). The CDR3 spans 13 residues. The trim removed 5 bases at V and 4 bases at J, leaving 4 bases unmatched. CDR3 protein: CASSLTGSYGYTF. CDR3 nucleotides: TGTGCCAGCAGTCTGACAGGGTCCTATGGCTACACCTTC.

V is TRBV5-5 and J is TRBJ2-5, with D hard to call. Trimming cost V 2 bases and J 5 bases, with 16 bases left between them. The CDR3 spans 15 residues. CDR1 is SGHKS, CDR2 YYEKEE, per germline (reference sequence). CDR3 sequence reads: CASSLLLERWETQYF. As DNA, the CDR3 is TGTGCCAGCAGCTTACTGTTAGAAAGGTGGGAGACCCAGTACTTC.

This clone was counted once. This chain links TRBV7-2 with TRBJ2-1; 10 bases align to TRBD1. J gave up 15 bases and V 2 bases, and 10 bases lay outside the gene matches. Germline V gives CDR1 SGHTA, CDR2 FQGNSA. The CDR3 has 14 residues. CDR3 in DNA: TGTGCCAGCAGCTTAAACGCCGGACAGGGGGAAACGTTCTTC. This gives the protein CASSLNAGQGETFF.

This chain links TRBV5-8 with TRBJ2-1, with 7 nucleotides matching TRBD2. Looked up from germline, CDR1 is SGHTS and CDR2 is YDEGEE. The CDR3 covers 18 residues. V lost 4 bases to trimming and J lost 8 bases; unmatched junction nucleotides: 21. The CDR3 reads CASSLTRWASGLSDEQFF. CDR3 coding DNA: TGTGCCAGCAGCCTTACTCGGTGGGCTAGCGGCCTTTCGGATGAGCAGTTCTTC.

This rearrangement joins TRBV6-6 to TRBJ2-7; 10 bases align to TRBD2. CDR3 size: 13 residues. Germline CDR1 and CDR2: MNHNY and SVGAGI (reference sequence). V was pared by 8 bases and J by 1 base, with 2 bases of the junction left unmatched. As DNA, the CDR3 is TGTGCCAGCCAGCGGGAGGGGTCCTACGAGCAGTACTTC. This sequence encodes CASQREGSYEQYF.

The chain uses TRBV10-3 and TRBJ1-1; D might be TRBD1 (5 bases). V was pared by 6 bases and J by 5 bases, with 16 bases between. There are 14 residues in the CDR3. Germline CDR1 is ENHRY and CDR2 is SYGVKD. The CDR3 nucleotides read TGTGCCATCAGCTACGACGGGGACGGAACTGAAGCTTTCTTT. Protein sequence: CAISYDGDGTEAFF.

J is TRBJ1-1 and V is TRBV28, with D possibly matching TRBD1 (5 bases). Trimming stripped 3 bases from V and 6 bases from J, with 11 bases between. CDR1 and CDR2 from the germline V gene are MDHEN and SYDVKM. The CDR3 contains 13 residues. CDR3 amino acids: CASSLDLGAEAFF. Here the CDR3 DNA reads TGTGCCAGCAGTTTGGACCTGGGGGCTGAAGCTTTCTTT.

This sequence joins TRBV5-6 and TRBJ2-1; weak D call: TRBD1 (5 bases). The CDR3 has 13 residues. The germline V and J ends were trimmed by 4 bases and 15 bases, with 20 bases remaining between them. Germline V gene sequence: CDR1 SGHDT, CDR2 YYEEEE. The CDR3 here is CASSPPKGPTPFF. CDR3 sequence (DNA): TGTGCCAGCAGCCCACCTAAGGGGCCTACCCCGTTCTTC. The variable domain in full, completed from reference TRBV5-6 and TRBJ2-1, reads DAGVTQSPTHLIKTRGQQVTLRCSPKSGHDTVSWYQQALGQGPQFIFQYYEEEERQRGNFPDRFSGHQFPNYSSELNVNALLLGDSALYLCASSPPKGPTPFFGPGTRLTVL.

The chain combines TRBV15 with TRBJ2-1; 9 nucleotides agree with TRBD1. The CDR3 has 16 residues. The V segment lost 5 bases and the J segment 6 bases; nucleotides outside the gene matches: 11. Germline CDR1 and CDR2: LNHNV and YYDKDF (reference sequence). This chain's CDR3 is CATSRRDRASPNEQFF. CDR3 in DNA: TGTGCCACCAGCCGCAGGGACAGGGCCTCCCCCAATGAGCAGTTCTTC. The full variable domain, rest sourced from reference TRBV15 and TRBJ2-1, is DAMVIQNPRYQVTQFGKPVTLSCSQTLNHNVMYWYQQKSSQAPKLLFHYYDKDFNNEADTPDNFQSRRPNTSFCFLDIRSPGLGDTAMYLCATSRRDRASPNEQFFGPGTRLTVL.

The chain links TRBV29-1 to TRBJ1-5; the D gene is possibly TRBD1 (5 bases). Per germline, CDR1 SQVTM and CDR2 ANQGSEA. The CDR3 extends over 14 amino acids. Trimming stripped 4 bases from V and 1 base from J, with 11 bases between. The CDR3 protein is CSVVLSGSNQPQHF. DNA for the CDR3: TGCAGCGTTGTACTCTCAGGGAGCAATCAGCCCCAGCATTTT. Drawing the rest from reference TRBV29-1 and TRBJ1-5, the complete variable domain is SAVISQKPSRDICQRGTSLTIQCQVDSQVTMMFWYRQQPGQSLTLIATANQGSEATYESGFVIDKFPISRPNLTFSTLTVSNMSPEDSSIYLCSVVLSGSNQPQHFGDGTRLSIL.

This chain joins TRBV5-8 and TRBJ2-4, with 8 bases aligning to TRBD2. Germline V gene lookup returns CDR1 SGHTS and CDR2 YDEGEE. V trimming: 7 bases; J trimming: 5 bases; junction bases outside the gene matches: 8. There are 14 residues in the CDR3. This CDR3 reads CASLPGRGQNIQYF. CDR3 sequence (DNA): TGTGCCAGCCTGCCCGGGAGGGGACAAAACATTCAGTACTTC. The full variable domain, in which reference TRBV5-8 and TRBJ2-4 provide the parts outside the CDR3, is EAGVTQSPTHLIKTRGQQATLRCSPISGHTSVYWYQQALGLGLQFLLWYDEGEERNRGNFPPRFSGRQFPNYSSELNVNALELEDSALYLCASLPGRGQNIQYFGAGTRLSVL.

The V and J genes are TRBV7-2 and TRBJ1-2; D not resolved. V lost 6 bases to trimming and J lost 8 bases, with 16 bases between them. Germline V gives CDR1 SGHTA, CDR2 FQGNSA. The CDR3 runs 13 residues. CDR3 amino acids: CASSFTETGGYTF. As DNA, the CDR3 is TGTGCCAGCAGTTTTACAGAGACCGGGGGCTACACCTTC. Variable domain in full (rest from reference TRBV7-2 and TRBJ1-2): GAGVSQSPSNKVTEKGKDVELRCDPISGHTALYWYRQSLGQGLEFLIYFQGNSAPDKSGLPSDRFSAERTGGSVSTLTIQRTQQEDSAVYLCASSFTETGGYTFGSGTRLTVV.

This chain connects TRBV30 to TRBJ1-4, with D hard to call. Germline V gene data show CDR1 as GTSNPN and CDR2 as SVGIG (reference sequence). V dropped 2 bases and J dropped 6 bases, with 13 bases sitting between them. This CDR3 region has 14 residues. Here the CDR3 reads CAWSLDNEYEKLFF. In nucleotides, the CDR3 is TGTGCCTGGAGTCTTGACAACGAATATGAAAAACTGTTTTTT.

J is TRBJ1-6 and V is TRBV6-1; 8 nucleotides agree with TRBD1. Per the germline V gene, CDR1 is MNHNS and CDR2 is SASEGT. The CDR3 is made up of 15 amino acids. V shed 5 bases and J 3 bases; nucleotides not matched to a gene: 3. This CDR3 reads CASSQGQGYNSPLHF. The CDR3 DNA is TGTGCCAGCAGTCAAGGACAGGGCTATAATTCACCCCTCCACTTT.

J is TRBJ2-7 and V is TRBV7-2, with a weak D call TRBD1 (5 bases). CDR1 is SGHTA, CDR2 FQGNSA, per germline. Trimming pared 4 bases from V and 3 bases from J, leaving 16 bases between. The length of the CDR3 is 15 residues. The CDR3 is CASSSALGADYEQYF. CDR3 in DNA: TGTGCCAGCAGCTCGGCTCTAGGGGCGGACTACGAGCAGTACTTC.

The CDR3 nucleotides are TGCGCCAGCAGCCAGGGACTAGCGGGGGGCTCTGGGCCGGAGACCCAGTACTTC. It translates to CASSQGLAGGSGPETQYF. V gene TRBV4-1 combines with J gene TRBJ2-5, with 15 bases matching TRBD2. Germline V gives CDR1 MGHRA, CDR2 YSYEKL. Trimming removed 3 bases from V and 5 bases from J; junction bases left unmatched: 10. This CDR3 has 18 amino acids.

This clone came up a few times. V is TRBV11-2 and J is TRBJ2-3; D possibly corresponds to TRBD2 (6 bases). Trimming took 5 bases from V and 0 from J, leaving 12 bases between them. The CDR3 runs to 15 residues. The germline V gene encodes CDR1 SGHAT and CDR2 FQNNGV. CDR3 in DNA: TGTGCCAGCAGCAGGAGTAGCGGTAGCACAGATACGCAGTATTTT. Protein product: CASSRSSGSTDTQYF. The variable domain in full, with the rest retrieved from reference TRBV11-2 and TRBJ2-3, is EAGVAQSPRYKIIEKRQSVAFWCNPISGHATLYWYQQILGQGPKLLIQFQNNGVVDDSQLPKDRFSAERLKGVDSTLKIQPAKLEDSAVYLCASSRSSGSTDTQYFGPGTRLTVL.

Notes on this clone: Additional DNA sequences in this sample encode the identical CDR3. The V gene is TRBV4-1, the J gene TRBJ1-1; D gene ambiguous. V was cut by 0 bases and J by 1 base, with 6 bases left in between. Germline CDR1 reads MGHRA; CDR2 reads YSYEKL. The CDR3 is 14 residues long. CDR3 amino acids: CASSQDAGNTEAFF. DNA of the CDR3: TGCGCCAGCAGCCAAGACGCCGGGAACACTGAAGCTTTCTTT.